The present TCR beta chain was sequenced within a study of blood T cell repertoires in COVID-19. Study-wide context: Whether acute or convalescent, the COVID-19 samples came from the United States, Italy and Spain.

With 6 bases removed from V and 2 bases from J, the gap between germline ends came to 13 bases. CDR1 is MDHEN, CDR2 SYDVKM, per germline. The CDR3 contains 14 residues. Only in-frame clones appear in the TCRdb table, and some are missing; sequencing was by immunoSEQ multiplex PCR. This repertoire shows over 200,000 clones, roughly nine tenths found once; its top ten account for 1.9%. Sequencing was carried out using peripheral blood. This sequence joins TRBV28 and TRBJ1-2; D gene unclear. The source of this sequence is a man aged 40-49 years with active or convalescent COVID-19. The CDR3 coding sequence is TGTGCCAGCAGACCGGGATCCTTAAACTATGGCTACACCTTC. Translated, it gives CASRPGSLNYGYTF.